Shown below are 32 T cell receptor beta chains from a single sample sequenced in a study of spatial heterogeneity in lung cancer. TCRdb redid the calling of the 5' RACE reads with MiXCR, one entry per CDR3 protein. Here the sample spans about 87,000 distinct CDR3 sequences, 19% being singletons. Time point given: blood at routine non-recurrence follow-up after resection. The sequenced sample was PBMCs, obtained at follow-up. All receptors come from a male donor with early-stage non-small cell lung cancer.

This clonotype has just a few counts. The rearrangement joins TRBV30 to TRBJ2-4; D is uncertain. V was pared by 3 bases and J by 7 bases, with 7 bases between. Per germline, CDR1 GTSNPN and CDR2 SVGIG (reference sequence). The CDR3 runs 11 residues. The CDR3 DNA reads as TGTGCCTGGAGGTTATACAACATTCAGTACTTC. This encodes CAWRLYNIQYF.

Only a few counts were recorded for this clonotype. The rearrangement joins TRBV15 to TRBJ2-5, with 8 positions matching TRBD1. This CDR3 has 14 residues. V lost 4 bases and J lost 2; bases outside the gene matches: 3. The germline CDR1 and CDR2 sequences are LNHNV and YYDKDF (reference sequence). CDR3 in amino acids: CATSIQGEQETQYF. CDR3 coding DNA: TGTGCCACCAGCATACAGGGGGAGCAAGAGACCCAGTACTTC.

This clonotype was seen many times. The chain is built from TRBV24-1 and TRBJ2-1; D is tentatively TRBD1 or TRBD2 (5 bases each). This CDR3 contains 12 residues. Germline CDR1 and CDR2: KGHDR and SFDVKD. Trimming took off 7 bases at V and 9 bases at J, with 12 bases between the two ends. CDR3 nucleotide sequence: TGTGCCACCAGCGAGGGGTGGGGTGAGCAGTTCTTC. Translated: CATSEGWGEQFF.

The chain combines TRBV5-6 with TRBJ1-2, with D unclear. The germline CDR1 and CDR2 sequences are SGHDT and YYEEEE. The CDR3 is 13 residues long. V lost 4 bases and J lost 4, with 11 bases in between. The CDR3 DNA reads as TGTGCCAGCAGCCTCCGGACGGCCTATGGCTACACCTTC. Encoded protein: CASSLRTAYGYTF.

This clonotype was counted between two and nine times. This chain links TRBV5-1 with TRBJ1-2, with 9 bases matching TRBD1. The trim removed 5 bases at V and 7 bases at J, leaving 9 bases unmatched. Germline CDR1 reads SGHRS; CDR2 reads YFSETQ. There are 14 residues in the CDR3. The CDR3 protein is CASSLMDRGGGYTF. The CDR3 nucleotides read TGCGCCAGCAGTCTTATGGACAGGGGAGGTGGCTACACCTTC.

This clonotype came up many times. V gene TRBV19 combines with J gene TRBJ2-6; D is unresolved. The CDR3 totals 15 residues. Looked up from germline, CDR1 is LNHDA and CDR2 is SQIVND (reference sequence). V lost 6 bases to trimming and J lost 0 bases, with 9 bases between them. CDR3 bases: TGTGCCAGTAGAGGACCGAGCTCTGGGGCCAACGTCCTGACTTTC. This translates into CASRGPSSGANVLTF.

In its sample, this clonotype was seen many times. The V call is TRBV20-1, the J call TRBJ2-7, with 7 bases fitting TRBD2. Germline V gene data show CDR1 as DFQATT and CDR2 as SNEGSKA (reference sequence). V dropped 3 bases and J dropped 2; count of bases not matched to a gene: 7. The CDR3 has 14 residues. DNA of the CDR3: TGCAGTGCTAGTTCGGGGAGGGCCCCCTACGAGCAGTACTTC. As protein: CSASSGRAPYEQYF.

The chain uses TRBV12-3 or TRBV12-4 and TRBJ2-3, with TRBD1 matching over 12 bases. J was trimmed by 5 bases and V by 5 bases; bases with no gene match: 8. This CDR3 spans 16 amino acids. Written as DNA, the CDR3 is TGTGCCAGCAGTCCTGGGACAGGGGGCGCGTTAGATACGCAGTATTTT. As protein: CASSPGTGGALDTQYF.

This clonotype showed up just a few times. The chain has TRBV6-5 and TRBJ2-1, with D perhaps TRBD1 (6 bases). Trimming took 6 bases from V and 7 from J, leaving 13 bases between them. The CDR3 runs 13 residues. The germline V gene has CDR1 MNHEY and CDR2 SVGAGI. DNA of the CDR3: TGTGCCAGCAGAAACAGGGTGGCAAATGAGCAGTTCTTC. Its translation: CASRNRVANEQFF.

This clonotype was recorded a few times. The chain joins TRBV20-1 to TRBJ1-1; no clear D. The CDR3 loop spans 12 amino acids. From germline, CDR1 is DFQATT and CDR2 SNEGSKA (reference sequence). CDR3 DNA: TGCAGCGGTATCCTCCAAAACACTGAAGCTTTCTTT. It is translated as CSGILQNTEAFF.

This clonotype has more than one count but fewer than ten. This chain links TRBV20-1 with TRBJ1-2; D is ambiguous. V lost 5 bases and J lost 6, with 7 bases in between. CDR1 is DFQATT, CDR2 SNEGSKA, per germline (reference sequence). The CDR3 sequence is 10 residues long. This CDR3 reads CSAEGDGYTF. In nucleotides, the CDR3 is TGCAGTGCTGAAGGCGATGGCTACACCTTC.

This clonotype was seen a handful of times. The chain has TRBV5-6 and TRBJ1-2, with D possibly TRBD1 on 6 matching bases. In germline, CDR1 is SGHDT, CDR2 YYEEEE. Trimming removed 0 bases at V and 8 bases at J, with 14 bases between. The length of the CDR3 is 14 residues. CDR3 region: CASSLEGTKIGYTF. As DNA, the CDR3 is TGTGCCAGCAGCTTGGAGGGGACAAAAATAGGCTACACCTTC.

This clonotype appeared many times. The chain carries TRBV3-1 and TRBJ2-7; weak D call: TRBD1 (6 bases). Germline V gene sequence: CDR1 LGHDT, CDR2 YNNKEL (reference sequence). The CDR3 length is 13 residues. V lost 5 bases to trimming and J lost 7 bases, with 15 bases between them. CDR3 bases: TGTGCCAGCAGCGCTTTACAGGGAAGGGAGCAGTACTTC. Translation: CASSALQGREQYF.

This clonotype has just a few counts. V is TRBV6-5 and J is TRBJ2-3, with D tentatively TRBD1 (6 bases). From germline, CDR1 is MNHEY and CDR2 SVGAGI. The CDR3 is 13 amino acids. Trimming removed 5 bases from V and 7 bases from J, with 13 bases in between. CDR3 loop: CASSLQGLHTQYF. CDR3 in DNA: TGTGCCAGCAGTCTACAGGGATTACATACGCAGTATTTT.

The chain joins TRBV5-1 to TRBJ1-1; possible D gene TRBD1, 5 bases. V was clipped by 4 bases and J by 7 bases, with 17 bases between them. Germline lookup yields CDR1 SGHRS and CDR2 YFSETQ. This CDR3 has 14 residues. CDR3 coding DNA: TGCGCCAGCAGCGCCCCGGGGGTCCCCAGTGAAGCTTTCTTT. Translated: CASSAPGVPSEAFF.

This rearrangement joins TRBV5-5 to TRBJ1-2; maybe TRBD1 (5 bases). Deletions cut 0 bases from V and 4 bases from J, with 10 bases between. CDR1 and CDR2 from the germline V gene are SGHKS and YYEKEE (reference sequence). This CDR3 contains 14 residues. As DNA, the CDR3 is TGTGCCAGCAGCTTGGGGCAGGGAATCTATGGCTACACCTTC. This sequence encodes CASSLGQGIYGYTF.

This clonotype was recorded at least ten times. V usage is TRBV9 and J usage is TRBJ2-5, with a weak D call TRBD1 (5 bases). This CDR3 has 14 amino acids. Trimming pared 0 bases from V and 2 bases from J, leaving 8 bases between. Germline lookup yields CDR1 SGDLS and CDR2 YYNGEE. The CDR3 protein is CASSVADSQETQYF. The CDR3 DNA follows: TGTGCCAGCAGCGTAGCCGACAGTCAAGAGACCCAGTACTTC. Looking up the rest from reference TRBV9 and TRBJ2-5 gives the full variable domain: DSGVTQTPKHLITATGQRVTLRCSPRSGDLSVYWYQQSLDQGLQFLIQYYNGEERAKGNILERFSAQQFPDLHSELNLSSLELGDSALYFCASSVADSQETQYFGPGTRLLVL.

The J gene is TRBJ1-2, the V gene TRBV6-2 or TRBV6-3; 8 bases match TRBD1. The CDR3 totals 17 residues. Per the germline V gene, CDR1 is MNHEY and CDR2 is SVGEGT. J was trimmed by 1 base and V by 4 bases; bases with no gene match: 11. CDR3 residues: CASSSTTGTGRNYGYTF. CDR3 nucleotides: TGTGCCAGCAGTTCCACCACAGGGACAGGACGTAACTATGGCTACACCTTC.

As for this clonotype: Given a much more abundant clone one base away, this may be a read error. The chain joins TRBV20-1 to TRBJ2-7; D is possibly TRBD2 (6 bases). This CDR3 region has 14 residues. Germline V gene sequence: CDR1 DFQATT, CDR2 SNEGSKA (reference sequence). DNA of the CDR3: TGCAGTGCTACATCGGAGGGGATTACCTACGAGCTGTACTTC. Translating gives CSATSEGITYELYF.

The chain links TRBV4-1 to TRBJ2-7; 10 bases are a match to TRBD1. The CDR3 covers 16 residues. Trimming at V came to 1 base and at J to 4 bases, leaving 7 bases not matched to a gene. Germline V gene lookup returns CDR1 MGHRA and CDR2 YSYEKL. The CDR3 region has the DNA TGCGCCAGCAGCCAAGGGGCGGGACAGGGGTTTTACGAGCAGTACGTC. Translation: CASSQGAGQGFYEQYV.

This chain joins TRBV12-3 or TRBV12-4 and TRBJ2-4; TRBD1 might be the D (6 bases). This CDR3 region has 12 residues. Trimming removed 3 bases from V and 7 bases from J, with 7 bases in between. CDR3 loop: CASSLQGNIQYF. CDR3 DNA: TGTGCCAGCAGTTTGCAGGGGAACATTCAGTACTTC.

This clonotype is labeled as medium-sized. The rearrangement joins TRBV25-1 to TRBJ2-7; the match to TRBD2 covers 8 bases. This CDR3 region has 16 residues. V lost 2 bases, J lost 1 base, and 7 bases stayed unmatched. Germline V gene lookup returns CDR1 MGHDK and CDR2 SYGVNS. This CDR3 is CASSEKGTGGSYEQYF. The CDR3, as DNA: TGTGCCAGCAGTGAAAAAGGGACGGGAGGGTCCTACGAGCAGTACTTC.

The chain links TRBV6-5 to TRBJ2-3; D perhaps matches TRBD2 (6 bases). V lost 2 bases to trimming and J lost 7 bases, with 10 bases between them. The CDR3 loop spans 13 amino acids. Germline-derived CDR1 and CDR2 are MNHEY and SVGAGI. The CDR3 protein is CASSYGAGYTQYF. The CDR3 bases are TGTGCCAGCAGTTACGGTGCGGGATATACGCAGTATTTT.

The CDR3 spells CASSSAGVDRETQYF. The CDR3, as DNA: TGTGCCAGCAGCTCAGCGGGAGTGGATCGAGAGACCCAGTACTTC. The gene calls are TRBV6-6 and TRBJ2-5; 8 bases match TRBD2. The CDR3 consists of 15 residues. Germline V gives CDR1 MNHNY, CDR2 SVGAGI (reference sequence). J lost 4 bases, V lost 6 bases, and 10 bases had no gene match.

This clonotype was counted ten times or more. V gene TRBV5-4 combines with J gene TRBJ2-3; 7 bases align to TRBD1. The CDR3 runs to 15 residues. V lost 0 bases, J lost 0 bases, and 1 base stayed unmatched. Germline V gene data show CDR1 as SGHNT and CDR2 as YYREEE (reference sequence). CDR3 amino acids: CASSLGGGSTDTQYF. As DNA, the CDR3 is TGTGCCAGCAGCTTGGGAGGGGGCAGCACAGATACGCAGTATTTT.

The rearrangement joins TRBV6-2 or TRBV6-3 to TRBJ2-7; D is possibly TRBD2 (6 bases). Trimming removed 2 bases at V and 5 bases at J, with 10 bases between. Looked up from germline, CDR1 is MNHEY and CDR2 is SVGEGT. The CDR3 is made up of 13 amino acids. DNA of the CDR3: TGTGCCAGCAGTTACCCTGGGGAGGACGAGCAGTACGTC. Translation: CASSYPGEDEQYV.

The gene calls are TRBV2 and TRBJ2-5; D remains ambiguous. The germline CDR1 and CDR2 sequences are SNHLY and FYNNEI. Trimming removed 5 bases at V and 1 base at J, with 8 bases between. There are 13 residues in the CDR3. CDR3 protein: CASSRRVQETQYF. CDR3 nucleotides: TGTGCCAGCAGTCGCCGGGTCCAAGAGACCCAGTACTTC.

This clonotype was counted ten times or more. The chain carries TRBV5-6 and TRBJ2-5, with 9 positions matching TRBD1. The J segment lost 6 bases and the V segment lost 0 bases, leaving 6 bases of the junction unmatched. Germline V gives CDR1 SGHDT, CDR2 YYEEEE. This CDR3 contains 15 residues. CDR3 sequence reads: CASSLAGQGMKTQYF. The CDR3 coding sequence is TGTGCCAGCAGCTTGGCCGGACAGGGGATGAAGACCCAGTACTTC.

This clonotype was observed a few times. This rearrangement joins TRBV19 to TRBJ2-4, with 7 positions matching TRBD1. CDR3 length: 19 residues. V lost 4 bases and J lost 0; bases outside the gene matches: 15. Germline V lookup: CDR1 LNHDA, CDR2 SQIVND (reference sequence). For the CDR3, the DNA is TGTGCCAGTAGTACCCCGTCGACAGGGAAACTATTAGCCAAAAACATTCAGTACTTC. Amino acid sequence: CASSTPSTGKLLAKNIQYF.

The chain's CDR3 is CASSLVGEAYEQYF. The CDR3, as DNA: TGCGCCAGCAGCTTGGTTGGAGAAGCCTACGAGCAGTACTTC. The V call is TRBV5-1, the J call TRBJ2-7; D gene uncertain. The CDR3 is made up of 14 amino acids. Germline V gene sequence: CDR1 SGHRS, CDR2 YFSETQ. Trimming pared 0 bases from V and 2 bases from J, leaving 9 bases between.

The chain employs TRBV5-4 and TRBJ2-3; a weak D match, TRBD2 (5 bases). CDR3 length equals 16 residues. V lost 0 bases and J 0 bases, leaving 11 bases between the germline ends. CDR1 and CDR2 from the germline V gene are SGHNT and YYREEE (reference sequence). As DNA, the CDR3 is TGTGCCAGCAGCTTGGGTTCGAGGACTAGCACAGATACGCAGTATTTT. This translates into CASSLGSRTSTDTQYF. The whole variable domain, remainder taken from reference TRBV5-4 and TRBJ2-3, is ETGVTQSPTHLIKTRGQQVTLRCSSQSGHNTVSWYQQALGQGPQFIFQYYREEENGRGNFPPRFSGLQFPNYSSELNVNALELDDSALYLCASSLGSRTSTDTQYFGPGTRLTVL.

This CDR3 reads CASSITGTGTYEQYF. DNA of the CDR3: TGTGCCAGCAGCATAACCGGGACAGGGACCTACGAGCAGTACTTC. V gene TRBV7-9 combines with J gene TRBJ2-7, with 9 bases lining up with TRBD1. CDR1 and CDR2 (germline): SEHNR, FQNEAQ (reference sequence). J was trimmed by 2 bases and V by 5 bases; bases with no gene match: 7. This CDR3 has 15 residues.